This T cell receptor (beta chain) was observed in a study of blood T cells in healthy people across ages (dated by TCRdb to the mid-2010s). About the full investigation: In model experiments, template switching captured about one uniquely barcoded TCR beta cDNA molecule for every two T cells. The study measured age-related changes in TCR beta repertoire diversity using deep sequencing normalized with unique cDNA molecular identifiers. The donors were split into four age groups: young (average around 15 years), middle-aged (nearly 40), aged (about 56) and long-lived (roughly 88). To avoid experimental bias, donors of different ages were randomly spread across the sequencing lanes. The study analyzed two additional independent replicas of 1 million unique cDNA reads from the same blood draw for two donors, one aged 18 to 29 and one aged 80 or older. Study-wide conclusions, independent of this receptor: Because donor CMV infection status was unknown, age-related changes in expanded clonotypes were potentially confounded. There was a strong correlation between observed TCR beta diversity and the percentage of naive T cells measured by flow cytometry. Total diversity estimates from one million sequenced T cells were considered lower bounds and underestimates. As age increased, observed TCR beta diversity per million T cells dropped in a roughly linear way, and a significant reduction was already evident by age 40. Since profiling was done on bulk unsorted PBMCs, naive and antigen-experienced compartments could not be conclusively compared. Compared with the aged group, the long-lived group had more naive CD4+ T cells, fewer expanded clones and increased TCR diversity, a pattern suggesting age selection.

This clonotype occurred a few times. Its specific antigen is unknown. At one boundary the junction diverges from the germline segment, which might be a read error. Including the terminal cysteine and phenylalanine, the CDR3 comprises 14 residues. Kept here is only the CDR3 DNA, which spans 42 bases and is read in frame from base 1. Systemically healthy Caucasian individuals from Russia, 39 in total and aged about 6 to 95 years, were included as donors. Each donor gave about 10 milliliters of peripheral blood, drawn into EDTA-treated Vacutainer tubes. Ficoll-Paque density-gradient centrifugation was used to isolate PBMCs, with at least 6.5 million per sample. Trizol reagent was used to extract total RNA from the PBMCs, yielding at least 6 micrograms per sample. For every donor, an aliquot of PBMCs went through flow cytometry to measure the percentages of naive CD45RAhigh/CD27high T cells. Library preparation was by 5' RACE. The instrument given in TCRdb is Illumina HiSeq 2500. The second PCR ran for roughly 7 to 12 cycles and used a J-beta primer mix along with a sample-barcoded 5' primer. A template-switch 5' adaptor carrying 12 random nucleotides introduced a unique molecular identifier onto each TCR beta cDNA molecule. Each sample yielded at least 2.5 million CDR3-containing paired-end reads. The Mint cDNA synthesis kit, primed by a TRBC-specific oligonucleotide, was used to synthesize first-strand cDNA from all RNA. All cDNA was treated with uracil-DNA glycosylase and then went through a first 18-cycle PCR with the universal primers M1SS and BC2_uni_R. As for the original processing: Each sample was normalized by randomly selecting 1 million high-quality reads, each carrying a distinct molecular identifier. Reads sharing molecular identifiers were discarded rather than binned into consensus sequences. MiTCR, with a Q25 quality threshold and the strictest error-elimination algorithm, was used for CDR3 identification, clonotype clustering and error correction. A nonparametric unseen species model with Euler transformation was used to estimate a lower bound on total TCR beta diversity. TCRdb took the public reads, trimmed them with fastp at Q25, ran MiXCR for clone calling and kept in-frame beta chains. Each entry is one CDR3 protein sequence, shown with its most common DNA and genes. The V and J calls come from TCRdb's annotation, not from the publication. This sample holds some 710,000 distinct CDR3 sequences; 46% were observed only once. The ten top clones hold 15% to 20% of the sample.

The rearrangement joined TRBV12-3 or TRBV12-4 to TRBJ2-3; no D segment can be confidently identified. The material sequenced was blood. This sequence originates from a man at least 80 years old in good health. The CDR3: CASSLAVGTDAQYF. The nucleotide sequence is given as TGTGCCAGCAGTTTGGCGGTGGGAACAGATGCGCAGTATTTT.